What follows is one T cell receptor (beta chain) and its context. Its matching antigen is unknown. These data belong to a study of vaccination effects on CD4 cells after COVID-19. Viral peptide pool expansion of antigen-specific CD4+ T cells preceded sequencing in the ViraFEST assay. Having been cultured for roughly 10 days, the cells underwent CD4+ T cell isolation. A positive SARS-CoV-2 PCR test fell between March and December 2020. Germline V CDR1 and CDR2: SGHRS, YFSETQ. V was trimmed by 0 bases and J by 1 base, leaving 10 bases between them. This CDR3 comprises 15 residues. Sequenced by immunoSEQ multiplex PCR; TCRdb stores in-frame clones only, minus some. The sample contains tens of thousands of clones, roughly 69% of which appear only once.

This sequence was found in a human donor who had a prior SARS-CoV-2 infection. The chain has TRBV5-1 and TRBJ2-5; D not resolved. Source: CD4+ T cells from PBMCs cultured with HCoV-NL63 spike peptides, taken before COVID-19 vaccination. In DNA, the CDR3 is TGCGCCAGCAGCTTGGACACCATGATCCAAGAGACCCAGTACTTC. Protein product: CASSLDTMIQETQYF.